This T cell receptor (beta chain) is drawn from a study of T cell responses to AZD1222 COVID-19 vaccine. Profiled with immunoSEQ multiplex PCR; TCRdb holds only in-frame clones, not every one. The table shows fewer than 200,000 clones, with approximately 93% occurring only once. J gave up 3 bases and V 5 bases, and 5 bases lay outside the gene matches. Germline CDR1 and CDR2: SGHNT and YENEEA. The CDR3 runs 14 residues. This chain links TRBV11-3 with TRBJ1-1, with 8 bases matching TRBD1. The source was peripheral blood, collected 28 days after the second AZD1222 dose. This TCR derives from an adult who received the AZD1222 COVID-19 vaccine. This CDR3 is CASSPGQGDTEAFF. Written as DNA, the CDR3 is TGTGCCAGCAGCCCCGGACAGGGAGACACTGAAGCTTTCTTT.